This TCR beta chain appears in the sequencing data of a study of T cells after somatic rescue of genetic block. Profiling relied on immunoSEQ multiplex PCR, and the TCRdb table lists in-frame clones only, not all of them. The repertoire holds about 88,000 clones, just under 90% seen once, with under 2% in the top ten. The CDR3 consists of 15 residues. The V gene's germline CDR1 is MDHEN and CDR2 SYDVKM. V dropped 5 bases and J dropped 6; count of bases not matched to a gene: 10. The sequence was obtained from a woman younger than 30. The chain recombines TRBV28 with TRBJ2-1; TRBD2 matches 7 bases. The sample comprised peripheral blood mononuclear cells (PBMCs). The CDR3 spells CASSQWGGLGNEQFF. Written as DNA, the CDR3 is TGTGCCAGCAGTCAATGGGGAGGGTTGGGCAATGAGCAGTTCTTC.